This passage covers 15 T cell receptor beta chains from one sample sequenced in a study of identical twins. In TCRdb, the 5' RACE reads were re-called with MiXCR into one record per CDR3 protein. The data hold approximately 530,000 distinct CDR3 sequences, with around 20% observed a single time. The sample was also reused in another study, on yellow fever vaccine responses in identical twins.

Material: CD4+ T cells sorted from blood. The origin of the receptors is a woman in her late teens or twenties in good health.

The chain employs TRBV7-3 and TRBJ2-3, with a possible D match to TRBD2 (5 bases). This CDR3 has 16 amino acids. The V gene's germline CDR1 is SGHTA and CDR2 FQGTGA. Trimming took 5 bases from V and 5 from J, leaving 20 bases between them. The chain's CDR3 is CASSPNGVVQEDTQYF. The CDR3 nucleotides read TGTGCCAGCAGCCCGAACGGGGTGGTCCAGGAAGATACGCAGTATTTT.

This clonotype was seen a few times. The chain employs TRBV28 and TRBJ2-3; D may be TRBD2 (5 bases). V lost 3 bases and J 3 bases, leaving 13 bases between the germline ends. Germline assignment: CDR1 MDHEN and CDR2 SYDVKM. CDR3 length equals 15 residues. The CDR3 sequence is CASSLRLGSTDTQYF. CDR3 bases: TGTGCCAGCAGTTTGAGGCTAGGGAGTACAGATACGCAGTATTTT.

The chain couples TRBV20-1 to TRBJ1-6; unclear D gene. The germline V and J ends were trimmed by 6 bases and 0 bases, with 15 bases remaining between them. CDR1 is DFQATT, CDR2 SNEGSKA, per germline (reference sequence). This CDR3 contains 16 residues. Here the CDR3 DNA reads TGCAGTGCCCTCGATACTTCCCCCTCCTATAATTCACCCCTCCACTTT. The encoded protein is CSALDTSPSYNSPLHF.

This clonotype was found a few times. The genes are TRBV29-1 and TRBJ2-4; possible D gene TRBD1, 5 bases. V was pared by 2 bases and J by 0 bases, with 8 bases between. Germline loops: CDR1 SQVTM, CDR2 ANQGSEA. This CDR3 is built from 14 residues. This CDR3 reads CSVEQGLAKNIQYF. The CDR3 DNA reads as TGCAGCGTTGAACAGGGATTAGCCAAAAACATTCAGTACTTC.

The chain joins TRBV6-1 to TRBJ2-1; D is unclear. Germline CDR1 and CDR2: MNHNS and SASEGT. The CDR3 extends over 12 amino acids. V lost 8 bases, J lost 9 bases, and 14 bases lay in between. The CDR3 DNA follows: TGTGCCAGCTACCTTCCAGCTGGTGAGCAGTTCTTC. Translating gives CASYLPAGEQFF.

This chain uses TRBV7-2 with TRBJ2-1, with TRBD1 matching 8 bases. The J segment lost 10 bases and the V segment lost 5 bases, leaving 10 bases of the junction unmatched. The CDR3 sequence is 14 residues long. Germline V CDR1 and CDR2: SGHTA, FQGNSA. The chain's CDR3 is CASSRRTGQGEQFF. The CDR3 DNA reads as TGTGCCAGCAGCCGCAGGACAGGGCAGGGAGAGCAGTTCTTC.

This clonotype was observed a handful of times. The rearrangement uses TRBV20-1 and TRBJ2-1; D might be TRBD2 (7 bases). V gave up 2 bases and J gave up 9 bases, with 14 bases separating them. The CDR3 extends over 13 amino acids. The germline V gene has CDR1 DFQATT and CDR2 SNEGSKA (reference sequence). This CDR3 reads CSARTAGAGEQFF. The CDR3 nucleotides read TGCAGTGCTAGAACTGCGGGGGCCGGTGAGCAGTTCTTC.

The chain recombines TRBV21-1 with TRBJ2-3. TRBV21-1 is assigned pseudogene status. The CDR3 spans 16 residues. This CDR3 reads CASSKVISDSADTQYF. For the CDR3, the DNA is TGTGCCAGCAGCAAAGTCATATCGGACAGCGCAGATACGCAGTATTTT.

This clonotype was detected only a few times. The V call is TRBV5-1, the J call TRBJ2-1; 9 bases are a match to TRBD1. Trimming cost V 4 bases and J 9 bases; bases outside gene matches: 8. Germline V gene sequence: CDR1 SGHRS, CDR2 YFSETQ. CDR3 length: 14 residues. The CDR3 sequence is CASSRGTGKSEQFF. CDR3 DNA sequence: TGCGCCAGCAGCCGCGGGACAGGGAAGAGTGAGCAGTTCTTC.

This clonotype was counted at least ten times. DNA of the CDR3: TGTGCCAGCAGCTTTCTCCACAATGAGCAGTTCTTC. Protein sequence: CASSFLHNEQFF. The chain carries TRBV7-8 and TRBJ2-1; D not resolved. Trimming stripped 3 bases from V and 5 bases from J, with 5 bases between. Germline CDR1 reads SGHVS; CDR2 reads FQNEAQ. The CDR3 runs to 12 residues.

This clonotype was counted between two and nine times. The CDR3 region has the DNA TGTGCCAGCAGCTTGTCAGGGACAGGCCGTACCGACAATGAGCAGTTCTTC. It yields the protein CASSLSGTGRTDNEQFF. The genes are TRBV5-5 and TRBJ2-1; TRBD1 aligns across 8 bases. V lost 1 base to trimming and J lost 5 bases; unmatched junction nucleotides: 11. Looked up from germline, CDR1 is SGHKS and CDR2 is YYEKEE (reference sequence). The CDR3 sequence is 17 residues long.

In this sample, this clonotype turned up many times. This rearrangement joins TRBV29-1 to TRBJ2-2; tentative D call: TRBD2 (7 bases). This CDR3 has 15 residues. The germline V gene encodes CDR1 SQVTM and CDR2 ANQGSEA. Trimming took 6 bases from V and 0 from J, leaving 14 bases between them. CDR3 protein: CSVTGGQTNTGELFF. Written as DNA, the CDR3 is TGCAGCGTGACGGGGGGCCAAACGAACACCGGGGAGCTGTTTTTT.

This clonotype was picked up a small number of times. The CDR3 DNA follows: TGTGCCAGCAGCCTCGCCGGGGCTAGCGGGGGGGTGGTAGAGACCCAGTACTTC. It codes for CASSLAGASGGVVETQYF. The V gene is TRBV3-1, the J gene TRBJ2-5; 12 nucleotides match TRBD2. The V gene end was trimmed by 4 bases and the J gene end by 4 bases; junction bases not matched to a gene: 13. Germline V gene data show CDR1 as LGHDT and CDR2 as YNNKEL (reference sequence). There are 18 residues in the CDR3.

This clonotype was seen a few times. The chain couples TRBV7-2 to TRBJ2-1; TRBD2 matches 7 bases. The germline V gene encodes CDR1 SGHTA and CDR2 FQGNSA. Unmatched junction bases numbered 6, after V lost 1 base and J lost 6 bases. The CDR3 sequence is 15 residues long. The CDR3 reads CASSLGGTTINEQFF. The DNA for the CDR3 is TGTGCCAGCAGCTTAGGAGGGACTACAATCAATGAGCAGTTCTTC.

This sequence joins TRBV4-1 and TRBJ1-2; perhaps TRBD1 as D (6 bases). The germline V and J ends were trimmed by 0 bases and 7 bases, with 24 bases remaining between them. The V gene's germline CDR1 is MGHRA and CDR2 YSYEKL. The CDR3 totals 18 residues. The CDR3 DNA reads as TGCGCCAGCAGCCAAGATTCGATCGGGACACCTCTTTCGGGTGGCTACACCTTC. Translation gives CASSQDSIGTPLSGGYTF.